Shown below are 8 T cell receptor beta chains from a single sample sequenced in a study of OX40 agonist ivuxolimab in advanced cancers. The library was made by the immunoSEQ multiplex PCR assay. TCRdb provides this immuneACCESS table in a form limited to in-frame rearrangements. Some clones are lacking; in checked studies, under half of them reflect an unresolved V gene, and why the rest are absent is not known. This sample gives about 69,000 clones in total; roughly nine tenths of them show up just once. Roughly 2.7% of the sample goes to the ten largest clones. The sample here was CD4+ or CD8+ T cells sorted from blood, taken in a trial of the OX40 agonist ivuxolimab. Receptors were obtained from an adult with an advanced solid tumor such as melanoma, head and neck, liver or kidney cancer.

This chain links TRBV2 with TRBJ1-5, with 8 bases matching TRBD1. This CDR3 has 18 residues. The V and J ends lost 4 bases and 0 bases, in that order; junction bases with no gene match: 11. The V gene's germline CDR1 is SNHLY and CDR2 FYNNEI. CDR3 region: CASSGGTGEGDSNQPQHF. Written as DNA, the CDR3 is TGTGCCAGCAGTGGAGGGACAGGAGAAGGGGATAGCAATCAGCCCCAGCATTTT. The complete variable domain, with remaining parts taken from reference TRBV2 and TRBJ1-5, reads EPEVTQTPSHQVTQMGQEVILRCVPISNHLYFYWYRQILGQKVEFLVSFYNNEISEKSEIFDDQFSVERPDGSNFTLKIRSTKLEDSAMYFCASSGGTGEGDSNQPQHFGDGTRLSIL.

The chain carries TRBV9 and TRBJ2-5; 10 bases are shared with TRBD2. Looked up from germline, CDR1 is SGDLS and CDR2 is YYNGEE. CDR3 size: 15 residues. With 3 bases clipped from V and 3 bases from J, the junction kept 5 bases outside the gene matches. The CDR3 is CASSASGGREETQYF. DNA of the CDR3: TGTGCCAGCAGCGCTAGCGGGGGCCGCGAAGAGACCCAGTACTTC.

The CDR3 region is CATSRASDRGRVPEAFF. In DNA form, the CDR3 reads TGTGCCACCAGCAGGGCTAGCGACAGGGGGCGAGTCCCTGAAGCTTTCTTT. V and J are TRBV15 and TRBJ1-1; 10 nucleotides line up with TRBD1. Germline trimming cut 3 bases from V and 6 bases from J; bases unmatched to any gene: 13. Per germline, CDR1 LNHNV and CDR2 YYDKDF (reference sequence). This CDR3 is 17 amino acids long.

V gene TRBV6-4 combines with J gene TRBJ2-3; 7 bases line up with TRBD2. V shed 2 bases, J shed 2 bases, and the junction held 10 bases outside the gene matches. CDR1 and CDR2 from the germline V gene are MRHNA and SNTAGT. This CDR3 is built from 17 residues. CDR3 nucleotide sequence: TGTGCCAGCAGTGACAGGCCTAGCGGCCGTAACACAGATACGCAGTATTTT. Translation gives CASSDRPSGRNTDTQYF.

The sample holds one count of this clone. The CDR3 is CASYSGRAGETQYF. The CDR3 DNA is TGTGCCAGTTATAGCGGGAGGGCCGGTGAGACCCAGTACTTC. The chain has TRBV28 and TRBJ2-5, with 11 bases lining up with TRBD2. Germline V lookup: CDR1 MDHEN, CDR2 SYDVKM. The CDR3 is 14 amino acids. V trimming: 9 bases; J trimming: 5 bases; junction bases outside the gene matches: 8.

This sequence joins TRBV19 and TRBJ2-1; no clear D gene. Germline V gene sequence: CDR1 LNHDA, CDR2 SQIVND (reference sequence). V was trimmed by 5 bases and J by 7 bases, leaving 21 bases between them. The length of the CDR3 is 16 residues. For the CDR3, the DNA is TGTGCCAGTAGTCATACCCTCCGGGCGCCCAAAAATGAGCAGTTCTTC. Residues: CASSHTLRAPKNEQFF.

The rearrangement links TRBV10-1 to TRBJ2-3, with 8 bases that match TRBD2. CDR1 and CDR2 from the germline V gene are WNHNN and SYGVQD (reference sequence). The V segment lost 6 bases and the J segment 6 bases; nucleotides outside the gene matches: 11. The CDR3 covers 15 residues. The CDR3 protein is CASSDPTRGGDTQYF. The CDR3 DNA reads as TGCGCCAGCAGCGACCCCACCCGCGGGGGGGATACGCAGTATTTT.

V and J are TRBV2 and TRBJ2-1; D is perhaps TRBD2 (5 bases). Per germline, CDR1 SNHLY and CDR2 FYNNEI. This CDR3 is built from 14 residues. Trimming removed 10 bases from V and 7 bases from J, with 20 bases in between. CDR3 in DNA: TGTGCCACCAACCTGGGGAGCCATTTGAATGAGCAGTTCTTC. It specifies CATNLGSHLNEQFF. The whole variable domain, remainder taken from reference TRBV2 and TRBJ2-1, is EPEVTQTPSHQVTQMGQEVILRCVPISNHLYFYWYRQILGQKVEFLVSFYNNEISEKSEIFDDQFSVERPDGSNFTLKIRSTKLEDSAMYFCATNLGSHLNEQFFGPGTRLTVL.